Included here is one TCR beta chain sequence, with context. Antigen specificity is unknown. Without the conserved terminal phenylalanine or tryptophan, this CDR3 likely stems from a read error. It is unclear where the CDR3 begins or ends on the DNA, so no DNA is shown, and the CDR3 is as TCRdb lists it. From germline, CDR1 is LGHDT and CDR2 YNNKEL (reference sequence). The CDR3 comprises 12 residues, both ends counted. The sample originates from a study of identical twins. Study-level findings and limits: The models systematically underestimated how much out-of-frame TCR alpha was shared in monozygotic twins. Alpha sequences that were out-of-frame and twin-shared showed an excess of low generation probability.

TCRdb reprocessed the 5' RACE reads via MiXCR and lists one record per CDR3 protein. Among over 200,000 distinct CDR3 sequences listed, roughly a tenth were seen once. The specimen sequenced was memory (CD45RO+) T cells sorted from blood. The clonotype was recovered from a young woman in good health. This sequence joins TRBV3-1 and TRBJ2-1; the table's D gene call, TRBD2, was not cross checked with the DNA. CDR3: CASSQGTSAVVV.